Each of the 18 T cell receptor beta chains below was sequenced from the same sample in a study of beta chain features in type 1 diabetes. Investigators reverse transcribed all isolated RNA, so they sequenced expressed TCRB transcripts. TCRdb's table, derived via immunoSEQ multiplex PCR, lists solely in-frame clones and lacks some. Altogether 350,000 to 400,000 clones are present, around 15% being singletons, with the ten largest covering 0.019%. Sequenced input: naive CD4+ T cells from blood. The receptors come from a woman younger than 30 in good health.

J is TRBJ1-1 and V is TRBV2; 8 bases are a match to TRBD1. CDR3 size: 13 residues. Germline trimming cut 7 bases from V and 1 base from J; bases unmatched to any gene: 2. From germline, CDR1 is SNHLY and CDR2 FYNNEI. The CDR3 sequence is CASTGQGNTEAFF. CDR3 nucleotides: TGTGCCAGCACCGGACAGGGGAACACTGAAGCTTTCTTT. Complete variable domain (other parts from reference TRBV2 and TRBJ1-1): EPEVTQTPSHQVTQMGQEVILRCVPISNHLYFYWYRQILGQKVEFLVSFYNNEISEKSEIFDDQFSVERPDGSNFTLKIRSTKLEDSAMYFCASTGQGNTEAFFGQGTRLTVV.

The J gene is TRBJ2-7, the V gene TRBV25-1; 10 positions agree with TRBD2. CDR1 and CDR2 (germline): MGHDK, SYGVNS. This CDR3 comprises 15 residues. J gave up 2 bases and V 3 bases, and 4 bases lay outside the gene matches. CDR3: CASSDRAGGTYEQYF. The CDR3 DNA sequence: TGTGCCAGCAGTGACCGAGCGGGAGGGACCTACGAGCAGTACTTC.

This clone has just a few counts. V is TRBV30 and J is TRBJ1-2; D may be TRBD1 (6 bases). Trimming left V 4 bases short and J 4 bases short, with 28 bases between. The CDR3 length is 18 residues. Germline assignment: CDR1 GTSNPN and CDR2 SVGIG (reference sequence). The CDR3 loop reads CAWMGAFRGEAISYGYTF. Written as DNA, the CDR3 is TGTGCCTGGATGGGGGCTTTTCGCGGTGAGGCAATTAGCTATGGCTACACCTTC. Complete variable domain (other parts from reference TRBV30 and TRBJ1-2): SQTIHQWPATLVQPVGSPLSLECTVEGTSNPNLYWYRQAAGRGLQLLFYSVGIGQISSEVPQNLSASRPQDRQFILSSKKLLLSDSGFYLCAWMGAFRGEAISYGYTFGSGTRLTVV.

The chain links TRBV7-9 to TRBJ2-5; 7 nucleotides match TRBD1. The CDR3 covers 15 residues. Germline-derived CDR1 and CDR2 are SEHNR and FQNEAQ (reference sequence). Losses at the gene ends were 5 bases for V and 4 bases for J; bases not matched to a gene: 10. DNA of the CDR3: TGTGCCAGCAGCACCGGACAGGTCGGTTCAGAGACCCAGTACTTC. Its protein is CASSTGQVGSETQYF.

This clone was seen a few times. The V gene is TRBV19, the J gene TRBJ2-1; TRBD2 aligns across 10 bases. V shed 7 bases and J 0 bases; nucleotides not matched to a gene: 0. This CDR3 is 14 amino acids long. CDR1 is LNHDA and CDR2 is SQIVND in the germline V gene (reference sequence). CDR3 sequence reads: CASTSGGSYNEQFF. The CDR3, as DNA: TGTGCCAGTACTAGCGGGGGCTCCTACAATGAGCAGTTCTTC.

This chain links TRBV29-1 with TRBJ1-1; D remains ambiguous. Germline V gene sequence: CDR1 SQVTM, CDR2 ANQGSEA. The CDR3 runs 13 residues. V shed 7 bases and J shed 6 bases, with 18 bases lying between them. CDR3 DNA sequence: TGCAGCGCCCTAGCTCCTCAAGGGCCTGAAGCTTTCTTT. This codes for CSALAPQGPEAFF. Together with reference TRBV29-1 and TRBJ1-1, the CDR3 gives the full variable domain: SAVISQKPSRDICQRGTSLTIQCQVDSQVTMMFWYRQQPGQSLTLIATANQGSEATYESGFVIDKFPISRPNLTFSTLTVSNMSPEDSSIYLCSALAPQGPEAFFGQGTRLTVV.

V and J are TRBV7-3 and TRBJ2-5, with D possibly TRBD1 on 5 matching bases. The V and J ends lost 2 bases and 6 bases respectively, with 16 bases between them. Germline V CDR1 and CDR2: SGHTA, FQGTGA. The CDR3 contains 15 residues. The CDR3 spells CASSLYSGSEQTQYF. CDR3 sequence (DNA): TGTGCCAGCAGCTTATATTCAGGGTCGGAACAGACCCAGTACTTC. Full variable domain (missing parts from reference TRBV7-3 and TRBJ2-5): GAGVSQTPSNKVTEKGKYVELRCDPISGHTALYWYRQSLGQGPEFLIYFQGTGAADDSGLPNDRFFAVRPEGSVSTLKIQRTERGDSAVYLCASSLYSGSEQTQYFGPGTRLLVL.

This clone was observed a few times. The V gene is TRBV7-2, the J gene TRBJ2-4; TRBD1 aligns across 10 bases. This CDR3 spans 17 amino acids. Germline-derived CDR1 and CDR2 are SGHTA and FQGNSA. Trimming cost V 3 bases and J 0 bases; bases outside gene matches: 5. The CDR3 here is CASSLGQGSLAKNIQYF. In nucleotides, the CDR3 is TGTGCCAGCAGCTTGGGACAGGGGTCACTAGCCAAAAACATTCAGTACTTC.

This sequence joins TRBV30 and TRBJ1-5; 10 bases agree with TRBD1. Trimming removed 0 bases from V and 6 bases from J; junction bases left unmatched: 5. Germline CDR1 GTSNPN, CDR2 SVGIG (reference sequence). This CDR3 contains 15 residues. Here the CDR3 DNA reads TGTGCCTGGAGTGTACGGGGACAGGGGCGTCAGCCCCAGCATTTT. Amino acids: CAWSVRGQGRQPQHF.

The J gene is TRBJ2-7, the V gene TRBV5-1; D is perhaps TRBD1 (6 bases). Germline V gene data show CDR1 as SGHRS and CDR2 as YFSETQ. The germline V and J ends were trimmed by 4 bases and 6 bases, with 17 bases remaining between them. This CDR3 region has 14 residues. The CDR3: CASSPGAQGTEQYF. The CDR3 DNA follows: TGCGCCAGCAGCCCTGGGGCCCAGGGGACCGAGCAGTACTTC.

CDR3 protein: CASSLAGGQPQHF. DNA for the CDR3: TGTGCCAGCAGCTTAGCGGGGGGACAGCCCCAGCATTTT. The rearrangement joins TRBV7-8 to TRBJ1-5, with a tentative D call TRBD1 (5 bases). This CDR3 is built from 13 residues. The V gene lost 0 bases and the J gene lost 7 bases, with 7 bases spanning the gap. Germline values: CDR1 SGHVS, CDR2 FQNEAQ.

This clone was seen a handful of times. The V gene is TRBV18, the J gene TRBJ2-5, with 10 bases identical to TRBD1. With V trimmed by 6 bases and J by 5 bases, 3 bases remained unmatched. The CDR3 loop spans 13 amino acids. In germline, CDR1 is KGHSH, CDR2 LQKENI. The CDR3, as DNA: TGTGCCAGCTCCGGGACAGGGGATGAGACCCAGTACTTC. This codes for CASSGTGDETQYF.

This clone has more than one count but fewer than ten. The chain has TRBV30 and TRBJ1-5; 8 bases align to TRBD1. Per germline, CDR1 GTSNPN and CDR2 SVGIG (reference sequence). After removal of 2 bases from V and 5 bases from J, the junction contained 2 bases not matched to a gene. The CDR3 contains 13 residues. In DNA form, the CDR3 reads TGTGCCTGGAGTAGGACAGGGTATCAGCCCCAGCATTTT. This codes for CAWSRTGYQPQHF. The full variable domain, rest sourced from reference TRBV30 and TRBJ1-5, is SQTIHQWPATLVQPVGSPLSLECTVEGTSNPNLYWYRQAAGRGLQLLFYSVGIGQISSEVPQNLSASRPQDRQFILSSKKLLLSDSGFYLCAWSRTGYQPQHFGDGTRLSIL.

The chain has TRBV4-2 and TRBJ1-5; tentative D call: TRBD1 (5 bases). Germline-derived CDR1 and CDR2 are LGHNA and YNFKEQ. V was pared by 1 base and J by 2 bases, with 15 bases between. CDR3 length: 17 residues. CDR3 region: CASSQAWQQGGNQPQHF. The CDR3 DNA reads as TGTGCCAGCAGCCAAGCATGGCAACAAGGGGGCAATCAGCCCCAGCATTTT.

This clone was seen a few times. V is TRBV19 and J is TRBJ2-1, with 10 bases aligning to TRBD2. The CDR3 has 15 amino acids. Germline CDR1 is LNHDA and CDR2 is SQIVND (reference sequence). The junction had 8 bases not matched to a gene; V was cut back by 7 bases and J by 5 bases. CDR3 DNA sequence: TGTGCCAGTACGTCCCAAACTAGCGGGAACAATGAGCAGTTCTTC. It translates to CASTSQTSGNNEQFF.

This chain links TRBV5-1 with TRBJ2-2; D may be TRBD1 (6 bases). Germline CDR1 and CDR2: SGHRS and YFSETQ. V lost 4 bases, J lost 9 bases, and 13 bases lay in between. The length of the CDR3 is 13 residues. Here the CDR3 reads CASSRQVPRELFF. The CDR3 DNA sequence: TGCGCCAGCAGCCGACAGGTTCCCAGGGAGCTGTTTTTT.

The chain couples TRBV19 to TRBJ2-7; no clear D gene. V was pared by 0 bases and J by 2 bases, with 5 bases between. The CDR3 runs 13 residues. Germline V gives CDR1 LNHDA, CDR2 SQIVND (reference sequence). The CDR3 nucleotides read TGTGCCAGTAGTATAGATCCCACCTACGAGCAGTACTTC. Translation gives CASSIDPTYEQYF.

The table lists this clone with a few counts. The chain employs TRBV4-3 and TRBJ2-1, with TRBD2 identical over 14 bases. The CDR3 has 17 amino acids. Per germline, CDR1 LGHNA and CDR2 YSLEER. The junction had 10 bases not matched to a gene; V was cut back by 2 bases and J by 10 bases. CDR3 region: CASSQILRLAGGLEQFF. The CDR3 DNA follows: TGCGCCAGCAGCCAAATACTAAGACTAGCGGGAGGGTTGGAGCAGTTCTTC.